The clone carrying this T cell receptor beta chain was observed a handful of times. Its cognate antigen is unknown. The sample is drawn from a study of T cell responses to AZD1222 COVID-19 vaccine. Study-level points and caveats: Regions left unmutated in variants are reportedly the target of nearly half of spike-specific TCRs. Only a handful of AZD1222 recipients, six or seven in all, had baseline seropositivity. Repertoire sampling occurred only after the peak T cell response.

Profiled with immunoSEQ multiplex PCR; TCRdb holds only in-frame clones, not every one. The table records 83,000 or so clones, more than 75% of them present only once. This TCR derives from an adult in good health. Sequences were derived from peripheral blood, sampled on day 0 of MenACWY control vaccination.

CDR3 DNA: TGCGCCAGCAGCTTGGGATATAACTGGGACAGGGGTTATGGCTACACCTTC. Protein product: CASSLGYNWDRGYGYTF. This sequence joins TRBV5-1 and TRBJ1-2, with 10 bases aligning to TRBD1. This CDR3 has 17 amino acids. Germline V gives CDR1 SGHRS, CDR2 YFSETQ. V gave up 0 bases and J gave up 5 bases; unmatched junction bases: 10.